What follows is one TCR beta chain and its context. What it binds is unknown. The PCR had 60 Vbeta and 13 Jbeta primers. Data came from immunoSEQ multiplex PCR; TCRdb stores just in-frame clones and leaves some out. The sample contains about 200,000 clones, roughly 77% of which appear only once. This sample was included in a study of cytomegalovirus exposure and HLA in healthy donors. Findings of the study overall: Specificity for CMV antigens was confirmed in vitro for a few of the CMV-associated chains.

The CDR3 covers 15 residues. The J segment lost 7 bases and the V segment lost 4 bases, leaving 9 bases of the junction unmatched. Germline-derived CDR1 and CDR2 are MNHEY and SVGAGI. This clonotype was obtained from a woman aged 45 to 65 in good health and CMV-seronegative. Sample: PBMCs. The V and J genes are TRBV6-5 and TRBJ2-1; 8 positions agree with TRBD2. The CDR3 region has the DNA TGTGCCAGCAGTTTCTACTCGGCTAGCGGGAATGAGCAGTTCTTC. This encodes CASSFYSASGNEQFF.